The rows below give T cell receptor beta chains drawn from one sample of a study of Ad26.COV2.S vaccination and SARS-CoV-2 variants. Generated by immunoSEQ multiplex PCR, the TCRdb table keeps only in-frame clones and is missing some. The table shows over 200,000 clones, with roughly 90% occurring only once. The sample was peripheral blood, taken in a trial of Ad26.COV2.S vaccine versus placebo. These receptors all stem from a person between 18 and 60 years old who received the Ad26.COV2.S COVID-19 vaccine or a placebo. Each CDR3 is given with its conserved first and last residue. The D gene is left open where the match is weak. Expanded clones get a size class; other rows say once, few or many, or leave the size out.

J gene	V gene	D gene	clone size	CDR3 DNA	CDR3 protein
TRBJ1-2	TRBV29-1	TRBD1	-	TGCAGCGTTGATGAACAGGGGGCATATGGCTACACCTTC	CSVDEQGAYGYTF
TRBJ2-7	TRBV7-2	TRBD2	once	TGTGCCAGCAGCAAATGGGACTACACAACCTACGAGCAGTACTTC	CASSKWDYTTYEQYF
TRBJ1-4	TRBV4-1	-	-	TGCGCCAGCAGCCGTTTATCAATCTACAGGGTGGGTAATGAAAAACTGTTTTTT	CASSRLSIYRVGNEKLFF
TRBJ1-1	TRBV5-6	TRBD1	-	TGTGCCAGCAGCTATGGGGACAGGGGGCCCACTGAAGCTTTCTTT	CASSYGDRGPTEAFF
TRBJ1-1	TRBV28	-	-	TGTGCCAGCCTGCCTGGGGCTCGTGACACTGAAGCTTTCTTT	CASLPGARDTEAFF
TRBJ2-2	TRBV5-1	-	-	TGCGCCAGCAGCCCCCCACGGTTGCAGAACACCGGGGAGCTGTTTTTT	CASSPPRLQNTGELFF
TRBJ2-2	TRBV2	TRBD2	-	TGTGCCAGCAGTGGTCGAACTAGCGGGAACACCGGGGAGCTGTTTTTT	CASSGRTSGNTGELFF
TRBJ1-2	TRBV7-9	TRBD1	-	TGTGCCAGCAGCCTCAGACAGGGCGACTATGGCTACACCTTC	CASSLRQGDYGYTF
TRBJ2-3	TRBV7-8	-	-	TGTGCCAGCAGCTTAGGAACCACCACAGATACGCAGTATTTT	CASSLGTTTDTQYF
TRBJ2-7	TRBV6-2/TRBV6-3	-	-	TGTGCCAGCAGTTCGCCAACATTATTAAACTACGAGCAGTACTTC	CASSSPTLLNYEQYF
TRBJ2-5	TRBV3-1/TRBV3-2	-	-	TGTGCCAGCAGCCTCGGTAGACAAGAGACCCAGTACTTC	CASSLGRQETQYF
TRBJ1-2	TRBV6-5	TRBD1	-	TGTGCCGCCACGACAGGGGGCCGGTATGGCTACACCTTC	CAATTGGRYGYTF
TRBJ1-2	TRBV27	-	-	TGTGCCAGCAGTTCCTCTCCGGGGGGGGGCCGGTATGGCTACACCTTC	CASSSSPGGGRYGYTF
TRBJ1-2	TRBV7-9	-	-	TGTGCCAGCAGCTACGAATCGGATAGGGGCTACACCTTC	CASSYESDRGYTF
TRBJ2-7	TRBV6-5	-	-	TGTGCCAGCAGTAAGCCGGGTCTGGCCTCCTACGAGCAGTACTTC	CASSKPGLASYEQYF
TRBJ1-1	TRBV7-9	-	-	TGTGCCAGCAGCCCAGGAGAGGGGTACACTGAAGCTTTCTTT	CASSPGEGYTEAFF
TRBJ2-2	TRBV15	-	-	TGTGCCACCAGCAGGGGGACCGGGGAGCTGTTTTTT	CATSRGTGELFF
TRBJ1-6	TRBV5-1	-	-	TGCGCCAGCAGCCCTATTGAAGCTAATTCACCCCTCCACTTT	CASSPIEANSPLHF
TRBJ2-5	TRBV28	-	-	TGTGCCAGCACCCGGGGGACTTCTCTTCGGGAGACCCAGTACTTC	CASTRGTSLRETQYF
TRBJ1-5	TRBV28	-	-	TGTGCCAGCAGTTTTGAGGCAGGACTGAGGCCCCAGCATTTT	CASSFEAGLRPQHF
TRBJ2-2	TRBV6-2/TRBV6-3	-	-	TGTGCCAGCAGTTACTCGCCCCGGGGGCTAAGGAGCACCGGGGAGCTGTTTTTT	CASSYSPRGLRSTGELFF
TRBJ2-7	TRBV4-3	-	-	TGCGCCAGCAGCCAAGATTGGGCCAGTTCCTACGAGCAGTACTTC	CASSQDWASSYEQYF
TRBJ2-7	TRBV7-6	TRBD1	-	TGTGCCAGCAGCCTTGGGGACAGCTCCTACGAGCAGTACTTC	CASSLGDSSYEQYF
TRBJ1-4	TRBV6-1	-	-	TGTGCCAGCAGTGAAGTATCCATGAGGGTTAATGAAAAACTGTTTTTT	CASSEVSMRVNEKLFF
TRBJ2-7	TRBV11-2	-	-	TGTGCCAGCAGCTTGAGGGCCGCAGGGGAGCAGTACTTC	CASSLRAAGEQYF
TRBJ1-1	TRBV10-2	TRBD1	-	TGCGCCAGCAGTGAGTCGACCGCAGGGGGCGGATACACTGAAGCTTTCTTT	CASSESTAGGGYTEAFF
TRBJ1-1	TRBV7-2	-	-	TGTGCCAGCAGAGGGCTAGGGGCCATGAACACTGAAGCTTTCTTT	CASRGLGAMNTEAFF
TRBJ1-5	TRBV30	-	-	TGTGCCTGGAGTAGGTTTGTTCGGGAGCCCCAGCATTTT	CAWSRFVREPQHF
TRBJ1-2	TRBV4-2	TRBD1	-	TGTGCCAGCAGCCAAGATCAGGACAGGGCAGGGAGGGGCTACACCTTC	CASSQDQDRAGRGYTF